This paragraph reports one T cell receptor (beta chain). Produced via immunoSEQ multiplex PCR; TCRdb's table is partial and in-frame only. This sample carries 400,000 or so clones, 70% to 90% of them seen once, and the ten largest clones take more than 1.5%. This sample stems from a study of blood T cell repertoires in COVID-19. This TCR derives from a man between 40 and 49 years old in a cohort exposed to, infected with or recovered from COVID-19 (not recorded which). Sequences were obtained from PBMCs or T cells enriched from blood (not recorded which).

CDR3 nucleotides: TGTGCCAGCAGCTGGCTAGCGGGACGAGCTGGCACGCAGTATTTT. It yields the protein CASSWLAGRAGTQYF. This chain joins TRBV7-9 and TRBJ2-3; 9 bases agree with TRBD2. The germline gives CDR1 SEHNR, CDR2 FQNEAQ (reference sequence). The CDR3 is made up of 15 amino acids. Unmatched junction bases numbered 11, after V lost 4 bases and J lost 9 bases.